This is a list of T cell receptor beta chains from one sample in a study of shared clonotypes between healthy human individuals. Assay: immunoSEQ multiplex PCR; the TCRdb copy retains only in-frame clones and omits some. There are about half a million clones in the sample; over 75% occur only once, and about 12% lies in the top ten. Specimen: PBMCs. These receptors were collected from a woman aged 40 to 50 in good health. Some clones in this sample may be carry-over from other donors' samples. The CDR3 runs from the conserved cysteine through the conserved F or W. A D gene is named only where the DNA matches it firmly. Rows give clone size only sometimes, using once, few, many, or a class for an expanded clone.

>TRBV6-7|TRBD2|NA|TRBJ2-5
TGTGCCAGCAGTTACTCTTGCCCCGGGGTACTAGCGAACCAAGAGACCCAGTACTTC
CASSYSCPGVLANQETQYF
>TRBV13|NA|few|TRBJ1-1
TGTGCCAGCAGCTTAGGCCGAGGGAAGAACACTGAAGCTTTCTTT
CASSLGRGKNTEAFF
>TRBV4-3|NA|NA|TRBJ1-2
TGCGCCAGCAGCCCTTCGACAGGAGCTACCTATGGCTACACCTTC
CASSPSTGATYGYTF
>TRBV29-1|NA|NA|TRBJ1-3
TGCAGCGTTGAAAGTTTTCCGGCTGGAAACACCATATATTTT
CSVESFPAGNTIYF
>TRBV4-1|TRBD1|NA|TRBJ1-5
TGCGCCAGCAGCCAAGCCGGACAGGGTATTTTCGATCAGCCCCAGCATTTT
CASSQAGQGIFDQPQHF
>TRBV28|TRBD2|NA|TRBJ2-3
TGTGCCAGCGGACGAGCGGGAGGGACAGATACGCAGTATTTT
CASGRAGGTDTQYF
>TRBV19|NA|NA|TRBJ2-7
TGTGCCCCTCACGGAGAGTCCGGTCCCGTGGTTTACGAGCAGTACTTC
CAPHGESGPVVYEQYF
>TRBV15|TRBD1|NA|TRBJ1-1
TGTGCCACCAGCATACGACAGGGGGGCGAAGCTTTCTTT
CATSIRQGGEAFF
>TRBV5-4|NA|NA|TRBJ2-2
TGTGCCAGCAGCTTGAGGGGCCCGAACACCGGGGAGCTGTTTTTT
CASSLRGPNTGELFF
>TRBV5-4|NA|NA|TRBJ2-1
TGTGCCAGCAGCTTAAGGGGAGGCGATGAGCAGTTCTTC
CASSLRGGDEQFF
>TRBV9|NA|NA|TRBJ1-1
TGTGCCAGCAGCGGTCCCAAGAACACTGAAGCTTTCTTT
CASSGPKNTEAFF
>TRBV5-1|TRBD1|once|TRBJ2-2
TGCGCCAGCAGCTCAGGGACAGGAGCGAACACCGGGGAGCTGTTTTTT
CASSSGTGANTGELFF
>TRBV27|NA|NA|TRBJ1-5
TGTGCCAGCAGTTTACTCGGGGTCGGGCAGCCCCAGCATTTT
CASSLLGVGQPQHF
>TRBV14|NA|once|TRBJ2-3
TGTGCCAGCAGCCAAGCTACAGTTCATACGCAGTATTTT
CASSQATVHTQYF
>TRBV9|NA|NA|TRBJ2-5
TGTGCCAGCAGCTTCCGGGGTAGCATGGAGACCCAGTACTTC
CASSFRGSMETQYF
>TRBV10-3|NA|NA|TRBJ2-7
TGTGCCATCAGACCCATGCGGGACGGCTACGAGCAGTACTTC
CAIRPMRDGYEQYF
>TRBV16|NA|NA|TRBJ2-5
TGTGCCAGCAGCCAATCACAGTGGTACCAAGAGACCCAGTACTTC
CASSQSQWYQETQYF
>TRBV5-1|NA|once|TRBJ2-7
TGCGCCAGCAGTATGGGGGCGCAGGACGAGCAGTACTTC
CASSMGAQDEQYF
>TRBV6-5|TRBD1|NA|TRBJ1-1
TGTGCCAGCAGAGGGACAGCCAGGACTGAAGCTTTCTTT
CASRGTARTEAFF
>TRBV9|TRBD2|NA|TRBJ2-5
TGTGCCAGCAGCTCCTCTCGGGGGGGGTACCAAGAGACCCAGTACTTC
CASSSSRGGYQETQYF
>TRBV4-1|NA|NA|TRBJ2-2
TGCGCCAGCAGCCAAGGCTCTCTGGGCACCACCGGGGAGCTGTTTTTT
CASSQGSLGTTGELFF
>TRBV5-4|NA|NA|TRBJ2-3
TGTGCCAGCAGCAAAACAGAAATTAGCACAGATACGCAGTATTTT
CASSKTEISTDTQYF
>TRBV7-8|NA|NA|TRBJ1-1
TGTGCCAGCAGCGCAGGACAGACACGAAACACTGAAGCTTTCTTT
CASSAGQTRNTEAFF
>TRBV2|NA|NA|TRBJ1-5
TGTGCCAGTATGGCGCAGGGAAATCAGCCCCAGCATTTT
CASMAQGNQPQHF
>TRBV28|TRBD2|NA|TRBJ2-1
TGTGCCAGCAGTCCCCGGACTAGGAGGACCTACAATGAGCAGTTCTTC
CASSPRTRRTYNEQFF
>TRBV7-3|NA|once|TRBJ2-2
TGTGCCAGCAGCTACTTACCATGGATGGGGGAGCTGTTTTTT
CASSYLPWMGELFF
>TRBV9|NA|NA|TRBJ2-5
TGTGCCAGCAGCCAAGGCATCCAGGTAGGAGAGACCCAGTACTTC
CASSQGIQVGETQYF
>TRBV18|NA|NA|TRBJ2-3
TGTGCCATCAACCCCCCAGATACGCAGTATTTT
CAINPPDTQYF
>TRBV30|TRBD1|NA|TRBJ2-4
TGTGCCTGGAGTCCGGGACAGGGGGATGTCATTCAGTACTTC
CAWSPGQGDVIQYF
>TRBV29-1|NA|few|TRBJ1-1
TGCAGCGTTGGTTCCCCCCAAATAAGTAACACTGAAGCTTTCTTT
CSVGSPQISNTEAFF
>TRBV6-4|TRBD2|few|TRBJ2-7
TGTGCCAGCAGTGAACTAGCGGGAGGCCGTCCACAGTACTTC
CASSELAGGRPQYF
>TRBV29-1|NA|NA|TRBJ1-2
TGCAGCGTTGAGCCACCGGAAAGCTATGGCTACACCTTC
CSVEPPESYGYTF
>TRBV9|NA|NA|TRBJ1-3
TGTGCCAGCAGCACTAGGGTCTCGGGAAACACCATATATTTT
CASSTRVSGNTIYF
>TRBV30|TRBD1|NA|TRBJ1-5
TGTGCCTGGAGTGCGGACAGGGGCTTCAATCAGCCCCAGCATTTT
CAWSADRGFNQPQHF
>TRBV27|NA|NA|TRBJ1-1
TGTGTCAGCAGTTTCGCAGGCATGAACACTGAAGCTTTCTTT
CVSSFAGMNTEAFF
>TRBV11-2|NA|NA|TRBJ2-1
TGTGCCAGCAGCTACATGGGAGGGCAGGGGGCCAATGAGCAGTTCTTC
CASSYMGGQGANEQFF
>TRBV5-4|TRBD1|NA|TRBJ2-5
TGTGCCAGCAGCTCACTACAGGGGGCCCAAGAGACCCAGTACTTC
CASSSLQGAQETQYF
>TRBV7-3|TRBD2|NA|TRBJ2-5
TGTGCCAGCAGCTTAGGCGGGAGAGAGACCCAGTACTTC
CASSLGGRETQYF
>TRBV5-1|NA|NA|TRBJ2-3
TGCGCCAGCAGCTTGGAGGGAAATCAGCCCCAGTATTTT
CASSLEGNQPQYF
>TRBV7-7|TRBD2|NA|TRBJ2-3
TGTGCCAGCAGCTCACAACTAGCGGATACGCAGTATTTT
CASSSQLADTQYF
>TRBV28|NA|NA|TRBJ1-3
TGTGCCAGCAGTTTGAGTGGAGGGACCATATATTTT
CASSLSGGTIYF
>TRBV5-1|NA|NA|TRBJ2-1
TGCGCCAGCAGCTTGGCCTCCGGGACACTTTCCTACAATGAGCAGTTCTTC
CASSLASGTLSYNEQFF
>TRBV19|NA|NA|TRBJ1-3
TGTGCCAGTAGTATAGCGGCAGGCTCTGGAAACACCATATATTTT
CASSIAAGSGNTIYF
>TRBV5-7|TRBD1|NA|TRBJ1-3
TGTGCCAGCAGCTTGGGGACAGGGGAAAACACCATATATTTT
CASSLGTGENTIYF
>TRBV13|NA|NA|TRBJ1-3
TGTGCCAGCAGCCCCAGGGTACTGACAGGACGCTCTGGAAACACCATATATTTT
CASSPRVLTGRSGNTIYF
>TRBV7-9|NA|NA|TRBJ2-7
TGTGCCAGCAGCAGACCCACTAGGAGCTCCTACGAGCAGTACTTC
CASSRPTRSSYEQYF
>TRBV7-9|NA|NA|TRBJ1-4
TGTGCCAGCCGAGGTGGGGGGAATGAAAAACTGTTTTTT
CASRGGGNEKLFF
>TRBV9|NA|NA|TRBJ2-3
TGTGCCAGCAGCGTAGTATCCTCAGATACGCAGTATTTT
CASSVVSSDTQYF
>TRBV5-4|TRBD1|few|TRBJ1-5
TGTGCCAGCAGCTTGGGAGGGACAGGGAGCAATCAGCCCCAGCATTTT
CASSLGGTGSNQPQHF
>TRBV9|NA|NA|TRBJ1-2
TGTGCCAGCAGCGCATGGACGCCAGTGGGGGTTGGCTACACCTTC
CASSAWTPVGVGYTF
>TRBV5-1|TRBD1|NA|TRBJ2-7
TGCGCCAGCAGCTCCGGACAGGGCTACGAGCAGTACTTC
CASSSGQGYEQYF
>TRBV28|NA|NA|TRBJ2-1
TGTGCCAGCAGTGGACTCTACTCTTACAATGAGCAGTTCTTC
CASSGLYSYNEQFF